The 3 T cell receptor beta chains below were found in one sample sequenced in a study of CXCR3-negative and CXCR3-positive naive CD8 T cells (dated 2019 in TCRdb). Sequencing was performed on a NextSeq 550. The Human TCR Profiling Kit (MiLaboratory) was used to prepare UMI-labeled 5' RACE TRB cDNA libraries. After reprocessing by TCRdb, each CDR3 protein sequence is one entry, and no DNA is given. The sample table gives tens of thousands of distinct CDR3 sequences. Around 0.58% of the sample is held by the ten biggest clonotypes. Overall study results and their limits: Compared with CXCR3-negative naive cells, CXCR3-positive naive cells had TRB CDR3s with higher hydrophobicity (lower Kidera factor 4), lower energy, and higher strength and volume indices.

No antigens are known for them. The specimen sequenced was naive CXCR3+ CD8+ T cells from blood. The sample's cell subset or site label is to be understood as: CD45RO-CCR7+CD27+CD95- naive CD8+ T cells expressing CXCR3 (TNR3+). These receptor sequences come from a human donor in good health. Some clones in this sample may be carry-over from other donors' samples.

The gene calls are TRBV6-2 or TRBV6-3 and TRBJ2-7; TCRdb's D gene call, TRBD1, goes unchecked for lack of DNA. Germline V lookup: CDR1 MNHEY, CDR2 SVGEGT. This CDR3 is built from 16 residues. The CDR3 sequence: CASTEGQLALNYEQYF.

V is TRBV6-2 or TRBV6-3 and J is TRBJ2-5; TCRdb lists TRBD1, though no DNA is available to test this call. Looked up from germline, CDR1 is MNHEY and CDR2 is SVGEGT. This CDR3 spans 15 amino acids. CDR3 protein: CASSSNLARGETQYF.

V is TRBV6-1 and J is TRBJ2-7; TCRdb outputs TRBD2, but without DNA this stays unchecked. The CDR3 extends over 18 amino acids. Germline V gene sequence: CDR1 MNHNS, CDR2 SASEGT. The CDR3 spells CASSLRSGTSGRVHEQYF.